This T cell receptor (beta chain) emerged from a study of identifying expanded T cells in peripheral blood. Overall study findings and caveats: Clone count variance between roughly two-week samples rose with total template count. Differentially abundant clones: around 1.2 between replicates, approximately 15 at around 15 days, roughly 18 at four.

Profiling relied on immunoSEQ multiplex PCR, and the TCRdb table lists in-frame clones only, not all of them. This table holds some 120,000 clones, 75% to 90% found once. Healthy donors had no documented immune events, such as infections, while sampled. In the case of this clone: Its antigen remains unknown.

The material sequenced was blood. The sequence was collected from a person between 18 and 69 years old in good health.

CDR3: CASSRTQAVVTEAFF. In DNA, the CDR3 is TGTGCCAGCAGCCGAACCCAAGCCGTGGTAACTGAAGCTTTCTTT. The chain recombines TRBV27 with TRBJ1-1, with D hard to call. Germline assignment: CDR1 MNHEY and CDR2 SMNVEV (reference sequence). The CDR3 sequence is 15 residues long. V lost 6 bases and J 5 bases, leaving 19 bases between the germline ends.